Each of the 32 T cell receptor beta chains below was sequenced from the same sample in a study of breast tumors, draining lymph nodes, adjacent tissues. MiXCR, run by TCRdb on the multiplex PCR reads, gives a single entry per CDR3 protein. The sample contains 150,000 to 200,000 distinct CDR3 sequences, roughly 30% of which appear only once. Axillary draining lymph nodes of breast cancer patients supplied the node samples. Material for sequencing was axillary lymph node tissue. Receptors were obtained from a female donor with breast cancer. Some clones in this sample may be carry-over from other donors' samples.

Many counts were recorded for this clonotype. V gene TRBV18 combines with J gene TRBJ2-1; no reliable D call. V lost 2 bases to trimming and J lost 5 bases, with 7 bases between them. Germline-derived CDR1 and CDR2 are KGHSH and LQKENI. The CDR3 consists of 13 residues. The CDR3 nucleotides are TGTGCCAGCTCACCAAGTCTGGACAATGAGCAGTTCTTC. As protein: CASSPSLDNEQFF.

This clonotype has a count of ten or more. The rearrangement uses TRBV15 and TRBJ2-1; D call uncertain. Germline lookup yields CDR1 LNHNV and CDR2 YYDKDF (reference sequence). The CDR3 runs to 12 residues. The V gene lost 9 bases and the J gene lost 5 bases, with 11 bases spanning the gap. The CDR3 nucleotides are TGTGCCACTCTGACGGGTCACAATGAGCAGTTCTTC. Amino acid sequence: CATLTGHNEQFF.

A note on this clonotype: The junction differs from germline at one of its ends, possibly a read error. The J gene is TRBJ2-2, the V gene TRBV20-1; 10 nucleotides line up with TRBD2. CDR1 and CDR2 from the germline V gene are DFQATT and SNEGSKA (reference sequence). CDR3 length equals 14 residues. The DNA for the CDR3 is TGCAGTGCTAGAGCTAGCGGGAGAACCGCGGAGCTGTTTTTT. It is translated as CSARASGRTAELFF.

DNA of the CDR3: TGTGCCAGCAAAGTTTCTAGGGGAAACACCATATATTTT. Translation gives CASKVSRGNTIYF. This sequence joins TRBV7-2 and TRBJ1-3; D is ambiguous. Germline-derived CDR1 and CDR2 are SGHTA and FQGNSA. The V end lost 7 bases, the J end lost 4 bases, and 11 bases lay between the germline ends. The CDR3 is made up of 13 amino acids.

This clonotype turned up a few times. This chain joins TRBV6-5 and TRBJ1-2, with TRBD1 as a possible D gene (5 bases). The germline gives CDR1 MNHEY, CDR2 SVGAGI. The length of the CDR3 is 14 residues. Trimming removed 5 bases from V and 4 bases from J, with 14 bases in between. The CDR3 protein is CASSHRPRGYGYTF. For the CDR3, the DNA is TGTGCCAGCAGTCACCGCCCAAGGGGCTATGGCTACACCTTC.

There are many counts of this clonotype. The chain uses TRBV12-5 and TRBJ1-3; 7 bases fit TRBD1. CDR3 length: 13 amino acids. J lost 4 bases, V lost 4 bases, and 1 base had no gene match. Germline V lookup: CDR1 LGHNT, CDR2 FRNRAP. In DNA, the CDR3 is TGTGCTAGTGGTTCGGACAGGGGAAACACCATATATTTT. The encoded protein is CASGSDRGNTIYF.

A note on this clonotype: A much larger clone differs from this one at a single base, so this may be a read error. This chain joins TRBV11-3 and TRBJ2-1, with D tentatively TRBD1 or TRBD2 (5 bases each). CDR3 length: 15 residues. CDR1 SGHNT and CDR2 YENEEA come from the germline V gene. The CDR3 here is CASSASRDRDNELFF. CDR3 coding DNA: TGTGCCAGCAGCGCCAGCCGGGACCGAGACAATGAGCTGTTCTTC.

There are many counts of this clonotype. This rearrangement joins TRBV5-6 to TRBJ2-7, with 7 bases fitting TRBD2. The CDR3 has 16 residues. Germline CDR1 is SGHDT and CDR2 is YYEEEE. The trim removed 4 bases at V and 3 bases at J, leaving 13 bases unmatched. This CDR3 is CASSPAWAGDYYEQYF. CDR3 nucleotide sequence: TGTGCCAGCAGCCCGGCGTGGGCGGGGGACTACTACGAGCAGTACTTC.

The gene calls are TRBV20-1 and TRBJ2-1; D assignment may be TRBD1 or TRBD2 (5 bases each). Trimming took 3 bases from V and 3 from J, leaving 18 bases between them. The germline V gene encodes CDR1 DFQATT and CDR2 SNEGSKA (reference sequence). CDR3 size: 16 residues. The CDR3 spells CSASGVGGALYNEQFF. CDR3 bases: TGCAGTGCTAGCGGGGTAGGTGGGGCTCTCTACAATGAGCAGTTCTTC.

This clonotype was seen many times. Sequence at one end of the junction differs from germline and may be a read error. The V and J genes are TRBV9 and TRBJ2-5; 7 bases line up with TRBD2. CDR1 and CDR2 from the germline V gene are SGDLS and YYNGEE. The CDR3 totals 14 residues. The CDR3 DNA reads TGTGCCAGCAGCGTAGATCGGGAGGCAGAGACCCAGTCCTTC. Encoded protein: CASSVDREAETQSF.

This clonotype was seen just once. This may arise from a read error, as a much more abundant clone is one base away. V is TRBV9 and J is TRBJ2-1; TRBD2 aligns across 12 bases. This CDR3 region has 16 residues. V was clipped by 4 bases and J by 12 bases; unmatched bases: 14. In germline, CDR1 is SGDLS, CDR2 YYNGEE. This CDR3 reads CASSPETSGSPHAQFF. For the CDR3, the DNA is TGTGCCAGCAGCCCCGAGACTAGCGGGAGCCCCCATGCGCAGTTCTTC.

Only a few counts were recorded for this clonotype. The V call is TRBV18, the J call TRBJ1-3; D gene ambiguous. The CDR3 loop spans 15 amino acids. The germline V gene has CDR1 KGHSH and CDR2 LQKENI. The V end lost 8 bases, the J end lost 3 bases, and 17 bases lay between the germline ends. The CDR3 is CASVGLLTLGNTIYF. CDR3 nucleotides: TGTGCCAGCGTCGGACTCCTAACTCTTGGAAACACCATATATTTT.

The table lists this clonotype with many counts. In nucleotides, the CDR3 is TGTGCCAGCAGGGATGGGGGGAGCGATACGCAGTATTTT. This codes for CASRDGGSDTQYF. The chain recombines TRBV2 with TRBJ2-3, with a possible D match to TRBD2 (6 bases). The CDR3 runs 13 residues. Germline CDR1 and CDR2: SNHLY and FYNNEI. Trimming removed 6 bases from V and 6 bases from J, with 13 bases in between.

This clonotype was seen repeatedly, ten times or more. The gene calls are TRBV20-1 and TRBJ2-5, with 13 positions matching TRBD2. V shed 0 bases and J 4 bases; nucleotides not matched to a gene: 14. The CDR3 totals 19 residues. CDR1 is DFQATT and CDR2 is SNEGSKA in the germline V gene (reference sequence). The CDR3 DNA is TGCAGTGCTAGAGATAGGGTACTAGCGGGGGGGCCGCGGGGAGAGACCCAGTACTTC. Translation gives CSARDRVLAGGPRGETQYF.

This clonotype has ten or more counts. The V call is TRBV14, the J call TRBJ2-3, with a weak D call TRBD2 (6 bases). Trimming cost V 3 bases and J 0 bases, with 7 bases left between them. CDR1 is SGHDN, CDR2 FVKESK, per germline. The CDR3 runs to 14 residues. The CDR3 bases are TGTGCCAGCAGCCATGCGGGGAGCACAGATACGCAGTATTTT. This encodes CASSHAGSTDTQYF.

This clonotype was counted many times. CDR3 amino acids: CASSLGYRTCSSGNTIYF. CDR3 DNA: TGTGCCAGCAGCTTAGGCTACCGGACTTGTAGCTCTGGAAACACCATATATTTT. This chain uses TRBV11-3 with TRBJ1-3; D unclear. Germline CDR1 reads SGHNT; CDR2 reads YENEEA. The CDR3 consists of 18 residues. V was pared by 1 base and J by 0 bases, with 16 bases between.

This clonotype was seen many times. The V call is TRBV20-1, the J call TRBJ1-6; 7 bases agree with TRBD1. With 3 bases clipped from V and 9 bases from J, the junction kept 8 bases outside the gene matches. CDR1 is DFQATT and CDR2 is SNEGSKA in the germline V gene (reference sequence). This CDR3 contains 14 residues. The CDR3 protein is CSASPGGVVSPLHF. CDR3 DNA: TGCAGTGCTAGTCCAGGGGGGGTTGTTTCACCCCTCCACTTT.

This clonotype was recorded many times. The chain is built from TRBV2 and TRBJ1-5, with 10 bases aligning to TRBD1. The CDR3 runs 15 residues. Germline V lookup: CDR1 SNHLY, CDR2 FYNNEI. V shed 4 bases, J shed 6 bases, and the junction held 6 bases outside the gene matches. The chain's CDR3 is CASSGQGALLQPQHF. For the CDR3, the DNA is TGTGCCAGCAGTGGACAGGGGGCGCTTCTTCAGCCCCAGCATTTT.

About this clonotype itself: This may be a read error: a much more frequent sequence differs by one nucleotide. CDR3 in amino acids: CASSFAREGGGYTF. The CDR3 DNA is TGTGCCAGCAGTTTCGCGAGGGAGGGTGGTGGCTACACCTTC. The rearrangement joins TRBV12-3 or TRBV12-4 to TRBJ1-2; D is uncertain. This CDR3 region has 14 residues. V lost 3 bases to trimming and J lost 7 bases, with 15 bases between them.

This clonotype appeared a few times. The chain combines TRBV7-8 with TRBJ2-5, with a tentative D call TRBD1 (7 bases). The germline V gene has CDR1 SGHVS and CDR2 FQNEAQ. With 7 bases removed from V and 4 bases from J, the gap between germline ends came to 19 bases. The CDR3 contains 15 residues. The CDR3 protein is CASTSPRGTAETQYF. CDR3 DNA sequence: TGTGCCAGCACTAGTCCCCGCGGGACAGCAGAGACCCAGTACTTC.

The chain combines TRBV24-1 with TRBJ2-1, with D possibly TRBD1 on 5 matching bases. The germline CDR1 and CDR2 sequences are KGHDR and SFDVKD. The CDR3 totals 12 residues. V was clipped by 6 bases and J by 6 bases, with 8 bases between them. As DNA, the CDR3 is TGTGCCACCAGTAAGGGGTTCAATGAGCAGTTCTTC. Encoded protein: CATSKGFNEQFF.

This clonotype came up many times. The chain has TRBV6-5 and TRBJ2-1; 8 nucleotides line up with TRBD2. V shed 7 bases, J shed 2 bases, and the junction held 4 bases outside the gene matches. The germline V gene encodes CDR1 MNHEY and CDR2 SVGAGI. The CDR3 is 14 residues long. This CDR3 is CASKERGTYNEQFF. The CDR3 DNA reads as TGTGCCAGCAAAGAGCGGGGGACCTACAATGAGCAGTTCTTC.

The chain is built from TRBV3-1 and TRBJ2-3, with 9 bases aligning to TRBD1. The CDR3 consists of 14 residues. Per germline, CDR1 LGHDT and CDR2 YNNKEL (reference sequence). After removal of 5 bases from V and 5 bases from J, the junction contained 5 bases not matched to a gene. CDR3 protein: CASSYRGPGDTQYF. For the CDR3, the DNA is TGTGCCAGCAGCTACAGGGGGCCGGGAGATACGCAGTATTTT.

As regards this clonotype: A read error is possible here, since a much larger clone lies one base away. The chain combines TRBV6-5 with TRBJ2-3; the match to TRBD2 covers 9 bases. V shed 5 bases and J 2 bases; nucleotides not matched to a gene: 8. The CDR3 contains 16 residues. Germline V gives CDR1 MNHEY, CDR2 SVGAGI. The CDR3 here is CASSHLRGGHTDTQYF. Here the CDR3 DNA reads TGTGCCAGCAGTCACCTGCGGGGGGGGCACACAGATACGCAGTATTTT.

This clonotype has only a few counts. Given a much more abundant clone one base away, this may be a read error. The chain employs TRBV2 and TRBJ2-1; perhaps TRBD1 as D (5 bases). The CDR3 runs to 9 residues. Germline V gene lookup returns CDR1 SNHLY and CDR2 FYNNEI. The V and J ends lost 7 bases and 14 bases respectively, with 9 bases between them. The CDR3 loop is CASIGREFF. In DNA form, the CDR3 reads TGTGCCAGCATAGGCAGGGAGTTCTTC.

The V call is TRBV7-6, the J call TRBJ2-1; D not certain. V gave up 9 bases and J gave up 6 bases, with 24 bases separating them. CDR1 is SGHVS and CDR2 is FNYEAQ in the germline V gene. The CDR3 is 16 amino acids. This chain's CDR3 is CASASNREALPNEQFF. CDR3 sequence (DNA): TGTGCCAGTGCTAGTAATAGGGAAGCCCTCCCCAATGAGCAGTTCTTC.

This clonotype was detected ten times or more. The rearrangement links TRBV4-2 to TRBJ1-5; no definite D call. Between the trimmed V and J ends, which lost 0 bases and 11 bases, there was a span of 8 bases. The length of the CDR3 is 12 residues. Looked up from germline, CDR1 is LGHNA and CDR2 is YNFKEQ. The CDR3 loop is CASSQDSVAQHF. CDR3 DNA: TGTGCCAGCAGCCAAGATTCGGTGGCCCAGCATTTT.

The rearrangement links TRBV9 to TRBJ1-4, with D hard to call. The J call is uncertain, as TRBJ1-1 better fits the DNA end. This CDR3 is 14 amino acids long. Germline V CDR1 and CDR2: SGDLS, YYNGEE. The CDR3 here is CASTRRSGNTEAFF. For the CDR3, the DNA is TGTGCCAGCACGCGTCGGTCCGGGAACACTGAAGCTTTCTTT.

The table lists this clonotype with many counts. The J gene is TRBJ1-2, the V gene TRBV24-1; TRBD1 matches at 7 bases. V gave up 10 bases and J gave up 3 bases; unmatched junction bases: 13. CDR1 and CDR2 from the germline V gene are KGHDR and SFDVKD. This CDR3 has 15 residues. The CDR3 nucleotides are TGTGCCACGGAGGGACGGACAGGAGTCTACTATGGCTACACCTTC. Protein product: CATEGRTGVYYGYTF.

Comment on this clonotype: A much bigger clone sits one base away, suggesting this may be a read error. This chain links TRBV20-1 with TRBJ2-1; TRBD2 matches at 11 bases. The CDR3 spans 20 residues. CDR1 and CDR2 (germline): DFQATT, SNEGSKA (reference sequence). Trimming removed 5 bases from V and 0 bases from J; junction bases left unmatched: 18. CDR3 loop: CSAEDPGLAAGPSSYNEQFF. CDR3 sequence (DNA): TGCAGTGCTGAGGACCCGGGACTAGCGGCAGGGCCGAGCTCCTACAATGAGCAGTTCTTC.

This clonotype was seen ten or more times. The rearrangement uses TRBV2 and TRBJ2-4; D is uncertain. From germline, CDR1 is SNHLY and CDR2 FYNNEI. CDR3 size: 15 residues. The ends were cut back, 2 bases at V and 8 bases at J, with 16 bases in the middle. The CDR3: CASSEWLNLADIQYF. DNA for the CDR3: TGTGCCAGCAGTGAATGGCTGAACCTTGCGGACATTCAGTACTTC.

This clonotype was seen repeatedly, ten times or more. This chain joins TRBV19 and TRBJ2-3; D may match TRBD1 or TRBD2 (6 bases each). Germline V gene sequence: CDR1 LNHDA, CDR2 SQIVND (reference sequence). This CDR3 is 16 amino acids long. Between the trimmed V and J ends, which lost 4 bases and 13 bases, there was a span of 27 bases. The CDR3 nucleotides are TGTGCCAGTAGTACCCTTACGACGACAGGCCAGATAGCGGAGTATTTT. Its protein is CASSTLTTTGQIAEYF.